This T cell receptor beta chain was sequenced in a study of blood T cell repertoires in COVID-19. In the study overall: T cells, B-cell-depleted T cells, or PBMCs provided the cDNA or gDNA that served as material.

The V gene's germline CDR1 is SGHAT and CDR2 FQNNGV. The CDR3 consists of 14 residues. V lost 2 bases and J 0 bases, leaving 7 bases between the germline ends. In the original processing: By means of reference gene primer amplification, nucleated cell counts were estimated. The repertoire was sequenced with immunoSEQ multiplex PCR; TCRdb's copy has only in-frame clones and lacks some. V and J calls and clone size are as listed in that table; D and trimming were resolved from the DNA. The repertoire holds over 50,000 clones, with approximately 90% as singletons. The specimen was peripheral blood. The chain is built from TRBV11-2 and TRBJ1-1; D is unclear. This TCR was sampled from an elderly man with acute or convalescent COVID-19. DNA for the CDR3: TGTGCCAGCAGCTTAACTCAGGTGAACACTGAAGCTTTCTTT. This translates into CASSLTQVNTEAFF.